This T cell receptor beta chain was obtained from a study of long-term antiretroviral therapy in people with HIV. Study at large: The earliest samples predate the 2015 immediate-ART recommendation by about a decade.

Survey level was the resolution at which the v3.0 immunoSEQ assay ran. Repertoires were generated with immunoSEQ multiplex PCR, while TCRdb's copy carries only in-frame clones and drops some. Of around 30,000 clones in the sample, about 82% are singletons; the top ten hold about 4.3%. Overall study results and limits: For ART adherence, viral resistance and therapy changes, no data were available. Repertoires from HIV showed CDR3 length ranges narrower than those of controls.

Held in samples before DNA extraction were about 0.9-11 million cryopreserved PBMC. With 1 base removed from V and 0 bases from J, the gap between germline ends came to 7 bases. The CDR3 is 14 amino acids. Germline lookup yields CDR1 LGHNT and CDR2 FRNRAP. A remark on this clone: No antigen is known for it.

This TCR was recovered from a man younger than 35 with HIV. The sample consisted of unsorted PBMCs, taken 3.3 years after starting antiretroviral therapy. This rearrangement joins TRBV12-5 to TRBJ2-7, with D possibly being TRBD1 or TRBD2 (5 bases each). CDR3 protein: CASGLGGSSYEQYF. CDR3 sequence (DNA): TGTGCTAGTGGTTTGGGGGGGTCCTCCTACGAGCAGTACTTC.